A selection of T cell receptor beta chains follows, all from one sample in a study of vaccination effects on CD4 cells after COVID-19. Method: immunoSEQ multiplex PCR; TCRdb's copy keeps in-frame clones and lacks some. The table records tens of thousands of clones, roughly 73% of them present only once. Their recognized antigens are unknown. Sequenced here: CD4+ T cells from PBMCs cultured without peptide, sampled before COVID-19 vaccination. All receptors come from a human donor who received a COVID-19 vaccine. Both conserved end residues are part of each CDR3. A D gene is named only where the DNA matches it firmly. The listing skips clone size in some rows; elsewhere it reads once, few, many or a size class.

cdr3_length	d_call	clone_size	v_call	j_call	cdr3_aa	cdr3_nt
17	.	.	TRBV5-1	TRBJ1-6	CASSLDGGILYNSPLHF	TGCGCCAGCAGCTTGGACGGCGGCATTTTATATAATTCACCCCTCCACTTT
13	.	.	TRBV5-5	TRBJ1-2	CASTPDGIYGYTF	TGTGCCAGCACCCCAGATGGAATCTATGGCTACACCTTC
13	.	.	TRBV2	TRBJ1-2	CASSEVGLVGYTF	TGTGCCAGCAGTGAAGTCGGTCTAGTGGGCTACACCTTC
14	.	.	TRBV28	TRBJ2-7	CASGLTTGNYEQYF	TGTGCCAGCGGGTTAACGACAGGTAACTACGAGCAGTACTTC
13	.	.	TRBV7-2	TRBJ2-3	CASSLPGADTQYF	TGTGCCAGCAGCTTACCTGGGGCGGATACGCAGTATTTT
13	.	.	TRBV25-1	TRBJ1-4	CASRDSFNEKLFF	TGTGCCAGCAGAGACAGTTTTAATGAAAAACTGTTTTTT
15	.	.	TRBV10-3	TRBJ2-1	CAISEGGTTHNEQFF	TGTGCCATCAGTGAGGGGGGTACTACCCACAATGAGCAGTTCTTC
13	.	.	TRBV19	TRBJ1-2	CASSRGLTDGYTF	TGTGCCAGTAGTAGAGGTCTGACGGATGGCTACACCTTC
13	TRBD1	.	TRBV5-4	TRBJ1-2	CASSAGQAYGYTF	TGTGCCAGCAGCGCAGGACAGGCCTATGGCTACACCTTC
17	.	.	TRBV21-1	TRBJ2-1	CASSERKGGGLTNEQFF	TGTGCCAGCAGCGAACGTAAGGGGGGGGGCCTTACCAATGAGCAGTTCTTC
14	.	.	TRBV5-6	TRBJ1-5	CASSLAAGVRPQHF	TGTGCCAGCAGCTTGGCCGCGGGGGTTCGGCCCCAGCATTTT
16	.	few	TRBV9	TRBJ2-2	CASTPTSSGSTGELFF	TGTGCCAGCACGCCGACTAGTTCGGGCAGCACCGGGGAGCTGTTTTTT
13	TRBD1	.	TRBV2	TRBJ1-5	CASTRDRGQPQHF	TGTGCCAGCACCCGGGACAGGGGGCAGCCCCAGCATTTT
15	TRBD1	.	TRBV2	TRBJ1-2	CASSFPGQGKGGYTF	TGTGCCAGCAGTTTTCCGGGACAGGGGAAAGGAGGCTACACCTTC
15	TRBD2	.	TRBV5-4	TRBJ2-3	CASSLDLAGADTQYF	TGTGCCAGCAGCTTGGATCTAGCGGGGGCTGATACGCAGTATTTT
14	.	.	TRBV30	TRBJ1-1	CAWSRQARNTEAFF	TGTGCCTGGAGTCGACAGGCCCGGAACACTGAAGCTTTCTTT
17	.	few	TRBV7-2	TRBJ1-6	CASAPGRGRSYNSPLHF	TGTGCCAGCGCCCCCGGAAGGGGACGCTCCTATAATTCACCCCTCCACTTT
13	.	.	TRBV30	TRBJ2-7	CAWSGWGLDEQYF	TGTGCCTGGAGTGGATGGGGGCTCGACGAGCAGTACTTC
20	TRBD2	.	TRBV9	TRBJ2-2	CASSVHLAGVLGGNTGELFF	TGTGCCAGCAGCGTACATCTAGCGGGAGTTCTGGGTGGGAACACCGGGGAGCTGTTTTTT
15	TRBD1	.	TRBV6-4	TRBJ1-2	CASPCRQGPPYGYTF	TGTGCCAGTCCCTGCCGACAGGGGCCCCCTTATGGCTACACCTTC
13	.	.	TRBV5-1	TRBJ1-1	CASNRGPNTEAFF	TGCGCCAGCAATCGGGGACCGAACACTGAAGCTTTCTTT
20	TRBD2	.	TRBV6-6	TRBJ2-7	CASSPFPGLAGSIGSYEQYF	TGTGCCAGCAGTCCCTTCCCGGGACTAGCGGGGTCAATAGGGTCCTACGAGCAGTACTTC
18	.	once	TRBV4-1	TRBJ1-4	CASSQPDRDASTNEKLFF	TGCGCCAGCAGCCAGCCCGACAGAGATGCATCAACTAATGAAAAACTGTTTTTT
16	.	.	TRBV6-2/TRBV6-3	TRBJ1-2	CASSYSGREVNYGYTF	TGTGCCAGCAGTTACTCGGGCAGGGAGGTAAACTATGGCTACACCTTC
13	.	.	TRBV9	TRBJ2-7	CASSVAVADEQYF	TGTGCCAGCAGCGTAGCGGTAGCGGATGAGCAGTACTTC
15	TRBD2	.	TRBV3-1/TRBV3-2	TRBJ2-5	CASSRLAGASLAQYF	TGTGCCAGCAGCCGCCTAGCGGGAGCGTCGTTAGCCCAGTACTTC
13	TRBD1	.	TRBV6-5	TRBJ1-2	CASRGQGRYGYTF	TGTGCCAGCAGGGGACAGGGGCGGTATGGCTACACCTTC
17	TRBD2	.	TRBV9	TRBJ2-3	CASSTGLAGGPTDTQYF	TGTGCCAGCAGCACCGGACTAGCGGGGGGGCCCACAGATACGCAGTATTTT
16	TRBD1	.	TRBV5-1	TRBJ2-7	CASSLGQDRGSYEQYF	TGCGCCAGCAGCTTGGGACAGGACAGGGGCTCCTACGAGCAGTACTTC
12	.	.	TRBV7-2	TRBJ2-2	CASSVGFGELFF	TGTGCCAGCAGCGTAGGTTTTGGGGAGCTGTTTTTT
17	.	.	TRBV28	TRBJ2-2	CATTRGGGTGYTGELFF	TGTGCCACCACAAGGGGGGGCGGGACTGGGTACACCGGGGAGCTGTTTTTT
12	.	.	TRBV12-5	TRBJ1-5	CASAVLTQPQHF	TGTGCTAGTGCAGTCCTCACGCAGCCCCAGCATTTT
15	.	.	TRBV5-4	TRBJ2-7	CASSLRGFGALEQYF	TGTGCCAGCAGCTTGAGAGGTTTCGGGGCCCTGGAGCAGTACTTC
15	TRBD1	.	TRBV19	TRBJ1-2	CASSLGTGNIYGYTF	TGTGCCAGTAGCCTTGGGACAGGGAATATCTATGGCTACACCTTC
12	.	.	TRBV6-2/TRBV6-3	TRBJ1-6	CASSSTRSPLHF	TGTGCCAGCAGTTCGACCCGTTCACCCCTCCACTTT
15	.	.	TRBV5-4	TRBJ1-2	CASSLEQGYNYGYTF	TGTGCCAGCAGCTTGGAACAGGGCTATAACTATGGCTACACCTTC
16	TRBD2	.	TRBV7-8	TRBJ2-3	CASSSGLAGGGGTQYF	TGTGCCAGCAGCTCCGGACTAGCGGGGGGCGGAGGAACGCAGTATTTT
16	TRBD1	few	TRBV28	TRBJ1-3	CASSSPGGGSGNTIYF	TGTGCCAGCAGTTCCCCAGGGGGGGGGTCTGGAAACACCATATATTTT
16	TRBD1	.	TRBV7-6	TRBJ2-1	CASSLDRAGGYNEQFF	TGTGCCAGCAGCTTAGACAGAGCAGGGGGCTACAATGAGCAGTTCTTC
13	.	.	TRBV29-1	TRBJ1-3	CSVLPGDGNTIYF	TGCAGCGTTCTCCCAGGGGACGGAAACACCATATATTTT
13	.	.	TRBV2	TRBJ2-5	CASTRLGQETQYF	TGTGCCAGCACTAGACTGGGACAAGAGACCCAGTACTTC
14	TRBD1	.	TRBV30	TRBJ1-1	CAWTLLTGRPEAFF	TGTGCCTGGACTCTACTGACAGGGCGGCCTGAAGCTTTCTTT
12	.	.	TRBV12-3/TRBV12-4	TRBJ1-6	CASSKTHSPLHF	TGTGCCAGCAGTAAGACACATTCACCCCTCCACTTT
14	.	few	TRBV19	TRBJ2-7	CASSRGDSSYEQYF	TGTGCCAGTAGTAGGGGGGACAGCTCCTACGAGCAGTACTTC
15	.	.	TRBV11-2	TRBJ1-6	CASSLEQGKNSPLHF	TGTGCCAGCAGCTTAGAACAGGGCAAGAATTCACCCCTCCACTTT
14	.	.	TRBV7-9	TRBJ1-6	CASSLEGNNSPLHF	TGTGCCAGCAGCTTAGAGGGGAATAATTCACCCCTCCACTTT
15	.	.	TRBV4-2	TRBJ1-1	CASSQAWQGNTEAFF	TGTGCCAGCAGCCAAGCGTGGCAAGGGAACACTGAAGCTTTCTTT
23	.	.	TRBV7-8	TRBJ1-2	CASSHYRETPLGYTGSRLAGYTF	TGTGCCAGCAGCCACTACCGCGAGACCCCTTTAGGGTACACGGGGTCCAGGCTTGCGGGCTACACCTTC
14	.	.	TRBV7-8	TRBJ1-5	CASSLAEANQPQHF	TGTGCCAGCAGCTTAGCAGAGGCCAATCAGCCCCAGCATTTT